This T cell receptor (beta chain) was profiled in a study of T cell changes during pregnancy in multiple sclerosis. TCRdb's copy holds only in-frame clones and misses some; the assay was immunoSEQ multiplex PCR. The table records 45,000 to 55,000 clones, 70% to 90% of them present only once. Between the trimmed V and J ends, which lost 0 bases and 4 bases, there was a span of 16 bases. The CDR3 has 16 amino acids. The germline CDR1 and CDR2 sequences are SGDLS and YYNGEE. Sequenced here: peripheral blood, sampled in the first trimester of pregnancy. This receptor was obtained from a female donor with multiple sclerosis, enrolled in a pregnancy study. V gene TRBV9 combines with J gene TRBJ1-2, with D tentatively TRBD1 (6 bases). DNA of the CDR3: TGTGCCAGCAGCGTAGATCTAGGGAGAGGGGGCTATGGCTACACCTTC. Translated, it gives CASSVDLGRGGYGYTF.